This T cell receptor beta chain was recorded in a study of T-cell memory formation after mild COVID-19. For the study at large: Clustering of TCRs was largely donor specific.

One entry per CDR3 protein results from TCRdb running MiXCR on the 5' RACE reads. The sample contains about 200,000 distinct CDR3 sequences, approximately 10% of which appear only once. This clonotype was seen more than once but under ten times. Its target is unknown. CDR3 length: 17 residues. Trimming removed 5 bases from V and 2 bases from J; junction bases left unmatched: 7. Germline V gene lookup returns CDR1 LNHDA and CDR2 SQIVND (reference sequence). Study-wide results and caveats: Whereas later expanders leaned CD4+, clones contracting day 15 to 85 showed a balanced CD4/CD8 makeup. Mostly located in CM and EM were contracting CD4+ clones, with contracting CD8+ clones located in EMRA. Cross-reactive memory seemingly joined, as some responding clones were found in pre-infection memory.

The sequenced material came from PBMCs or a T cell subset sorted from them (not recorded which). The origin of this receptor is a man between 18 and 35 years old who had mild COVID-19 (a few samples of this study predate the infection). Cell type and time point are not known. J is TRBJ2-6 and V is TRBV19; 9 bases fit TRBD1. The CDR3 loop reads CASSGTGGSTGANVLTF. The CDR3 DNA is TGTGCCAGTAGTGGTACAGGGGGCTCTACTGGGGCCAACGTCCTGACTTTC.